The 14 T cell receptor beta chains reported below all come from one sample, sequenced in a study of blood T cell repertoires in COVID-19. Profiling relied on immunoSEQ multiplex PCR, and the TCRdb table lists in-frame clones only, not all of them. The repertoire consists of a few hundred thousand clones, with around 92% occurring once and the leading ten covering 1.7%. Sequenced material: PBMCs or T cells enriched from blood (not recorded which). The receptor set was obtained from a woman in her thirties who had recovered from COVID-19.

This sequence joins TRBV4-2 and TRBJ1-2, with D hard to call. V lost 0 bases and J 0 bases, leaving 8 bases between the germline ends. Germline V gives CDR1 LGHNA, CDR2 YNFKEQ. There are 15 residues in the CDR3. The CDR3 region is CASSQDQAANYGYTF. The CDR3 nucleotides are TGTGCCAGCAGCCAAGATCAGGCAGCTAACTATGGCTACACCTTC.

This clone was counted a single time. This rearrangement joins TRBV6-5 to TRBJ1-6; D is perhaps TRBD1 (5 bases). The CDR3 totals 14 residues. Germline lookup yields CDR1 MNHEY and CDR2 SVGAGI. The V and J ends lost 4 bases and 2 bases respectively, with 6 bases between them. The CDR3 loop reads CASSSQAYNSPLHF. The CDR3, as DNA: TGTGCCAGCAGTTCACAGGCCTATAATTCACCCCTCCACTTT.

The chain links TRBV28 to TRBJ1-5, with unresolved D. Trimming took off 8 bases at V and 5 bases at J, with 22 bases between the two ends. The germline gives CDR1 MDHEN, CDR2 SYDVKM. There are 16 residues in the CDR3. The CDR3 coding sequence is TGTGCCAGCCGGGGTCTAACGCCTGCCTTTTATCAGCCCCAGCATTTT. This codes for CASRGLTPAFYQPQHF. The variable domain in full, completed from reference TRBV28 and TRBJ1-5, reads DVKVTQSSRYLVKRTGEKVFLECVQDMDHENMFWYRQDPGLGLRLIYFSYDVKMKEKGDIPEGYSVSREKKERFSLILESASTNQTSMYLCASRGLTPAFYQPQHFGDGTRLSIL.

This clone has a single count. The chain employs TRBV11-2 and TRBJ1-2; D not certain. Trimming took 5 bases from V and 1 from J, leaving 14 bases between them. Germline V gives CDR1 SGHAT, CDR2 FQNNGV. The CDR3 sequence is 15 residues long. The CDR3 DNA reads TGTGCCAGCAGCCCAAGAGTTAGTGGTAACTATGGCTACACCTTC. Encoded protein: CASSPRVSGNYGYTF.

J is TRBJ2-4 and V is TRBV27, with TRBD2 matching over 8 bases. CDR1 and CDR2 from the germline V gene are MNHEY and SMNVEV (reference sequence). V lost 6 bases, J lost 5 bases, and 6 bases stayed unmatched. This CDR3 is built from 14 residues. CDR3 nucleotides: TGTGCCAGCAGCACGGGACTAGTACAAAACATTCAGTACTTC. The encoded protein is CASSTGLVQNIQYF.

The V and J genes are TRBV3-1 (or the pseudogene TRBV3-2) and TRBJ2-5, with a tentative D call TRBD2 (5 bases). The CDR3 length is 15 residues. Germline CDR1 reads LGHDT; CDR2 reads YNNKEL (reference sequence). V lost 1 base and J 1 base, leaving 10 bases between the germline ends. This CDR3 reads CASSQVSSGQETQYF. The CDR3 DNA reads as TGTGCCAGCAGCCAAGTCTCCAGCGGCCAAGAGACCCAGTACTTC.

This clone was detected only a few times. V usage is TRBV7-2 and J usage is TRBJ2-5; the D gene is possibly TRBD1 (6 bases). The V gene lost 5 bases and the J gene lost 5 bases, with 12 bases spanning the gap. The CDR3 is 13 amino acids. Germline-derived CDR1 and CDR2 are SGHTA and FQGNSA. CDR3 sequence reads: CASSLQGRETQYF. The CDR3 DNA sequence: TGTGCCAGCAGCCTACAGGGTAGGGAGACCCAGTACTTC.

The sample holds a few counts of this clone. The gene calls are TRBV6-5 and TRBJ1-2; D gene ambiguous. The germline V gene has CDR1 MNHEY and CDR2 SVGAGI. Trimming pared 4 bases from V and 5 bases from J, leaving 17 bases between. This CDR3 comprises 15 residues. The DNA of the CDR3 is TGTGCCAGCAGTTCACTTTTTGAACAGTTTTATGGCTACACCTTC. Translated, it gives CASSSLFEQFYGYTF.

The chain links TRBV4-1 to TRBJ1-1, with D tentatively TRBD1 (5 bases). Trimming cost V 8 bases and J 7 bases, with 17 bases left between them. This CDR3 is 13 amino acids long. CDR1 is MGHRA, CDR2 YSYEKL, per germline. This chain's CDR3 is CASAGLGGGEAFF. DNA for the CDR3: TGCGCCAGCGCGGGACTCGGGGGTGGTGAAGCTTTCTTT.

The V gene is TRBV4-2, the J gene TRBJ1-2; TRBD1 might be the D (6 bases). The germline V gene encodes CDR1 LGHNA and CDR2 YNFKEQ. The germline V and J ends were trimmed by 0 bases and 2 bases, with 16 bases remaining between them. There are 17 residues in the CDR3. CDR3 residues: CASSQDRTGFTNYGYTF. In DNA form, the CDR3 reads TGTGCCAGCAGCCAAGATCGTACAGGGTTCACCAACTATGGCTACACCTTC.

The CDR3 nucleotides are TGTGCCAGCAGTGGACTAGCGGGAGGGCGAAGCACCGGGGAGCTGTTTTTT. It translates to CASSGLAGGRSTGELFF. This chain uses TRBV25-1 with TRBJ2-2; 14 bases match TRBD2. The CDR3 length is 17 residues. J was trimmed by 4 bases and V by 4 bases; bases with no gene match: 5. CDR1 and CDR2 (germline): MGHDK, SYGVNS.

This sequence joins TRBV27 and TRBJ1-1; 9 bases agree with TRBD1. CDR1 MNHEY and CDR2 SMNVEV come from the germline V gene (reference sequence). The trim removed 4 bases at V and 7 bases at J, leaving 7 bases unmatched. This CDR3 is built from 14 residues. CDR3 protein: CASSSYRGQSEAFF. The CDR3 nucleotides are TGTGCCAGCAGTTCATACAGGGGGCAGAGTGAAGCTTTCTTT.

The V and J genes are TRBV28 and TRBJ1-1, with 9 nucleotides matching TRBD1. This CDR3 has 14 amino acids. V dropped 6 bases and J dropped 6; count of bases not matched to a gene: 8. The germline V gene encodes CDR1 MDHEN and CDR2 SYDVKM. Here the CDR3 reads CASSSTGGGAEAFF. CDR3 nucleotide sequence: TGTGCCAGCAGCTCTACAGGGGGCGGAGCTGAAGCTTTCTTT.

The chain links TRBV3-1 (or the pseudogene TRBV3-2) to TRBJ1-5, with D perhaps matching TRBD1 (5 bases). V lost 4 bases and J 0 bases, leaving 10 bases between the germline ends. This CDR3 contains 15 residues. The germline V gene encodes CDR1 LGHDT and CDR2 YNNKEL (reference sequence). The CDR3 DNA reads as TGTGCCAGCAGCCTAGGACAAATTAGCAATCAGCCCCAGCATTTT. It translates to CASSLGQISNQPQHF.